This TCR beta chain originates from a study of T cell changes during pregnancy in multiple sclerosis. Profiled with immunoSEQ multiplex PCR; TCRdb holds only in-frame clones, not every one. The sample has approximately 100,000 clones, around nine tenths seen once. Trimming shortened V by 6 bases and J by 3 bases, and 11 bases separated the two germline ends. From germline, CDR1 is SNHLY and CDR2 FYNNEI. The CDR3 has 14 residues. The receptor was derived from a female donor with multiple sclerosis, enrolled in a pregnancy study. The material sequenced was peripheral blood, taken in the second trimester of pregnancy. The rearrangement joins TRBV2 to TRBJ1-4, with D possibly TRBD1 on 6 matching bases. The CDR3 here is CASRTGRSNEKLFF. As DNA, the CDR3 is TGTGCCAGCAGAACAGGGAGATCTAATGAAAAACTGTTTTTT.